The source of this T cell receptor (beta chain) is a study of beta chain features in type 1 diabetes (dated by TCRdb to the late 2010s). Background for the entire study: Patients and healthy donors did not differ in mean age, gender distribution, total cell number or subset yield. A total of 85 million to 140 million sorted cells were examined across all samples, and a strong correlation was observed between cell number per subset and RNA yield. In the study, recently diagnosed type 1 diabetes patients and matched healthy donors were compared on the TCRB repertoires of their sorted circulating CD4+ T cell subsets. Whereas all 30 or so donors provided naive and central memory subsets, regulatory and stem cell-like memory subsets were isolated from just 8 patients and roughly eight healthy donors. Study-wide conclusions, independent of this receptor: Naive, central memory and regulatory TCRB repertoires appeared to be more alike among patients than among healthy donors. PCR might favor shorter templates, but patient and control samples were amplified and corrected together, so any skew would affect both groups equally. Because cDNA rather than genomic DNA was sequenced, highly expressing activated cells could have been over-represented, although no difference in activation and CD3 levels was found between groups. Fewer insertions and more nucleotide deletions at VDJ recombination sites were observed in patients with type 1 diabetes, implying thymic rearrangement abnormalities. A moderate but significant shortening of TCRB CDR3 length was observed in type 1 diabetes patients in all four CD4+ subsets. Because the HLA sub-analyses included only small numbers of individuals, any influence of HLA type on TCRB rearrangement was left unresolved.

Each donor gave one peripheral blood draw, approximately 110 mL on average, collected into heparinised tubes. Using a panel that included CD45RO, CCR7, CD25, CD127, CD95 and CD27, naive, central memory, regulatory and stem cell-like memory CD4+ T cells were sorted on a BD FACSAria II. All sorted populations exceeded 95% purity. PBMCs were isolated immediately by Lymphoprep density gradient centrifugation and stained directly without culture. So that batch effects would be minimized, each experiment stained and sorted samples in pairs, pairing one healthy donor with one patient. Note on this clone: This clone's antigen is unknown. No much larger clonotype is one base removed from it; base qualities were not supplied.

The entire isolated RNA was reverse transcribed using the High Capacity cDNA Reverse Transcription Kit, and thus expressed TCRB transcripts were sequenced. Naive, central memory and regulatory T cell samples underwent deep immunoSEQ sequencing, averaging about 3.57 million total reads per sample. Sorted cells were lysed in RLT buffer and RNA was extracted with DNase-treated RNeasy Micro or Mini kits, depending on cell number. Each cell subset was processed on its own to prevent cross-contamination, while patient and healthy donor samples were processed together. TCRB sequences were amplified from cDNA with the immunoSEQ multiplex PCR, producing 87-bp fragments spanning the CDR3 region. Sequencing of the amplicons was done on the Illumina HiSeq platform. Processing in the source paper ran as follows. PCR bias was corrected computationally using synthetic template baselines, and reads within Hamming distance 2 were collapsed, with unmergeable singletons discarded. Reads were aligned against IMGT so that V, D and J genes, CDR3 length and insertions or deletions at six rearrangement sites could be assigned. Within each subset, clonotype counts were normalized to sorted cell number, after which true diversity and Gini coefficients were computed with the tcR R package. The overlap coefficient, calculated on TCRB nucleotide sequences, was used to quantify repertoire sharing. Out-of-frame TCRB sequences from naive cells were analyzed as a proxy for the pre-selection repertoire. The clones in this table, taken by TCRdb from immuneACCESS, are in-frame only. Not every clone is retained; where verified, under half of the shortfall comes from an unresolved V gene, and the cause of the rest is unknown. V and J calls and clone size are given by that table; D and trimming were obtained from the DNA. The sample table holds hundreds of thousands of clones, of which roughly 16% were seen once. In total, the top ten clones hold around 0.1% of the sample.

For CDR1 and CDR2, the germline V gene lists KGHSH and LQKENI. V is pared back by 3 bases and J by 9 bases, with 15 bases lying between the germline termini. From its cysteine to its phenylalanine, the CDR3 spans 14 amino acids. The DNA shown is the 42-base CDR3, in frame from base 1. Recombination linked TRBV18 to TRBJ2-1; the D gene may be TRBD1 or TRBD2, since each aligns over 6 bases. The receptor's source is a man aged 18 to 29 in good health. The source material was naive CD4+ T cells from blood. In light of the paper, this sample's cell subset or site label describes: true naive CD4+ T cells. CDR3 reads: CASSPGRRGSEQFF. Read as DNA, the sequence is TGTGCCAGCTCACCCGGGCGGAGGGGGAGTGAGCAGTTCTTC.